This T cell receptor (beta chain) was found in a study of T cells after yellow fever vaccination. V shed 5 bases and J 8 bases; nucleotides not matched to a gene: 11. The CDR3 has 15 amino acids. The germline V gene has CDR1 SGHRS and CDR2 YFSETQ. One entry per CDR3 protein, called by TCRdb with MiXCR from the 5' RACE reads. The table lists some 48,000 distinct CDR3 sequences, 5% to 7% of them singletons, with about 10% in the top ten. The rearrangement joins TRBV5-1 to TRBJ2-2; 8 bases match TRBD2. This sequence was found in a man under 40 who received the YFV17D yellow fever vaccine. The sequencing here drew on PBMCs, either bulk or a sorted T-cell subset (CD4+, CD8+, memory, or dextramer-sorted; not recorded which), taken 45 days after the yellow fever booster vaccination. The CDR3 DNA is TGCGCCAGCAGGGGAATAGCGGGATCCCCGGGGGAGCTGTTTTTT. As protein: CASRGIAGSPGELFF.